This T cell receptor beta chain was recorded in a study of cytomegalovirus exposure and HLA in healthy donors. The PCR contained 60 Vbeta and 13 Jbeta primers. Data came from immunoSEQ multiplex PCR; TCRdb stores just in-frame clones and leaves some out. The sample consists of around 99,000 clones, 63% of them appearing once. Sequencing input: PBMCs. The TCR was taken from a woman under 40 in good health and CMV-seronegative.

The CDR3 region is CACPETGPGLGYTF. CDR3 sequence (DNA): TGTGCCTGCCCTGAGACGGGTCCAGGGCTTGGCTACACCTTC. J is TRBJ1-2 and V is TRBV30; weak D call: TRBD1 (5 bases). Deletions cut 6 bases from V and 7 bases from J, with 21 bases between. The V gene's germline CDR1 is GTSNPN and CDR2 SVGIG (reference sequence). The CDR3 contains 14 residues.